This TCR beta chain was recorded in a study of blood T cell repertoires in COVID-19. As for the study in general: Both acute and convalescent COVID-19 samples were obtained from the United States, Italy and Spain.

Germline CDR1 reads SEHNR; CDR2 reads FQNEAQ (reference sequence). Losses at the gene ends were 6 bases for V and 2 bases for J; bases not matched to a gene: 6. The CDR3 length is 14 residues. In the authors' methods: Researchers report that nucleated cell counts were estimated from reference gene primer amplification. Some clones are missing from TCRdb's copy, which holds only in-frame ones; the method was immunoSEQ multiplex PCR. For V, J and clone size, that table is used; D and trimming come from the DNA. The repertoire holds 180,000 or so clones, with roughly 89% as singletons. The sample taken for sequencing was peripheral blood. The TCR was taken from a man aged 40-49 years with acute or convalescent COVID-19. The V call is TRBV7-9, the J call TRBJ2-5, with 7 bases identical to TRBD1. CDR3 amino acids: CASRPGTAQETQYF. The CDR3 coding sequence is TGTGCCAGCAGGCCCGGGACAGCACAAGAGACCCAGTACTTC.